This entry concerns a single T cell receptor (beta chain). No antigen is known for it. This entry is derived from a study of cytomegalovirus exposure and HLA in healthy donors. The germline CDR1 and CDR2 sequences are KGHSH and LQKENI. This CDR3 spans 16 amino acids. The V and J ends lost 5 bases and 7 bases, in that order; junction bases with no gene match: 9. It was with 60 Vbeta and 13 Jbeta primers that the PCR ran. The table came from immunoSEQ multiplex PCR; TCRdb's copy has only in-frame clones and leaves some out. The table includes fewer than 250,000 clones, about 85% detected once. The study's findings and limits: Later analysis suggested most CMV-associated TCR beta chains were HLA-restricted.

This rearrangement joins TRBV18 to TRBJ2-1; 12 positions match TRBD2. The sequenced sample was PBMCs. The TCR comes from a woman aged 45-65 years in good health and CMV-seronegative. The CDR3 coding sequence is TGTGCCAGCTCAACGACTAGCGGGAGTGGGCGGAATGAGCAGTTCTTC. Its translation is CASSTTSGSGRNEQFF.